What follows is one TCR beta chain and its context. This CDR3 spans 18 amino acids. V was clipped by 2 bases and J by 7 bases; unmatched bases: 18. The record originates from a study of T cells in Graves' hyperthyroidism and ophthalmopathy. The source material, RNA transcripts, was used to amplify TCR beta CDR3 regions. TCR CDR3 underwent first-round RT-PCR with the HTBI primer set. TCRdb re-called the multiplex PCR reads through MiXCR, storing one row per CDR3 protein. This repertoire shows a few hundred thousand distinct CDR3 sequences, about 14% found once; its top ten account for 13%. The TCR comes from a woman between 40 and 50 years old with Graves' hyperthyroidism that later progressed to Graves' ophthalmopathy. The source material was blood. This chain uses TRBV12-3 or TRBV12-4 with TRBJ2-7; 9 bases fit TRBD2. CDR3 sequence (DNA): TGTGCCAGCAGTTTAACTTTCCGTAACATAGCGGGAGAGGGTGAGCAGTACTTC. It is translated as CASSLTFRNIAGEGEQYF.